These T cell receptor beta chains were read from a single sample in a study of OX40 agonist ivuxolimab in advanced cancers. TCRdb's table, derived via immunoSEQ multiplex PCR, lists solely in-frame clones and lacks some. This table has 55,000 to 80,000 clones, roughly 86% appearing once. The sequences come from CD4+ or CD8+ T cells sorted from blood, collected in a trial of the OX40 agonist ivuxolimab. These receptors all come from an adult with an advanced solid tumor such as melanoma, head and neck, liver or kidney cancer. CDR3s include the opening cysteine and the closing phenylalanine or tryptophan. D genes are given only for firm matches. Size tells how often a clone was seen (once, few, many) or the class of an expanded clone, and some rows leave it out.

TRBD1	TRBV14	TRBJ1-1	NA	CASSLLHTGDTEAFF	TGTGCCAGCAGCCTTTTACATACAGGGGACACTGAAGCTTTCTTT
NA	TRBV11-2	TRBJ2-7	NA	CASSFTDRGYEQYF	TGTGCCAGCAGCTTTACGGACCGCGGGTACGAGCAGTACTTC
NA	TRBV7-6	TRBJ2-7	NA	CASSLGGDSYEQYF	TGTGCCAGCAGCTTAGGGGGAGACTCCTACGAGCAGTACTTC
NA	TRBV11-2	TRBJ2-5	NA	CASSARTDPRETQYF	TGTGCCAGCAGCGCAAGGACCGACCCTAGGGAGACCCAGTACTTC
NA	TRBV7-2	TRBJ2-7	NA	CASSLSGPYEQYF	TGTGCCAGCAGCTTAAGCGGTCCCTACGAGCAGTACTTC
NA	TRBV28	TRBJ2-3	few	CASSSYTGKQVTQYF	TGTGCCAGCAGTTCCTACACAGGAAAACAGGTGACGCAGTATTTT
TRBD1	TRBV28	TRBJ1-1	NA	CASRNRGPYTEAFF	TGTGCCAGCAGGAACAGGGGTCCTTACACTGAAGCTTTCTTT
NA	TRBV28	TRBJ1-1	once	CASSLQVSTEAFF	TGTGCCAGCAGTCTACAGGTGTCCACTGAAGCTTTCTTT
NA	TRBV29-1	TRBJ1-1	NA	CSVEGHGNTEAFF	TGCAGCGTGGAGGGACATGGGAACACTGAAGCTTTCTTT
TRBD1	TRBV19	TRBJ1-5	NA	CATGDRANQPQHF	TGTGCCACCGGGGACAGGGCTAATCAGCCCCAGCATTTT
TRBD2	TRBV5-4	TRBJ2-6	NA	CASSQPGGSSGANVLTF	TGTGCCAGCAGCCAGCCGGGCGGGAGTAGTGGGGCCAACGTCCTGACTTTC
NA	TRBV18	TRBJ1-4	once	CASSPRTNEKLFF	TGTGCCAGCTCACCCAGAACTAATGAAAAACTGTTTTTT
TRBD2	TRBV19	TRBJ2-1	NA	CASRGGSNEQFF	TGTGCCAGTAGGGGGGGGAGTAATGAGCAGTTCTTC
NA	TRBV11-2	TRBJ2-1	once	CASSLETYYSYNEQFF	TGTGCCAGCAGCTTAGAGACCTATTACTCCTACAATGAGCAGTTCTTC
TRBD1	TRBV7-3	TRBJ2-1	NA	CASKVRQGGDEQFF	TGTGCCAGCAAAGTTCGACAGGGTGGGGATGAGCAGTTCTTC
NA	TRBV19	TRBJ1-1	NA	CASSIATPVGEAFF	TGTGCCAGTAGTATCGCAACTCCGGTGGGTGAAGCTTTCTTT
NA	TRBV7-3	TRBJ2-3	NA	CASSVGGRVGTDTQYF	TGTGCCAGCAGCGTAGGCGGCAGGGTGGGCACAGATACGCAGTATTTT
NA	TRBV11-2	TRBJ2-5	NA	CASSPSTSETQYF	TGTGCCAGCAGCCCCTCAACGAGTGAGACCCAGTACTTC
NA	TRBV11-1	TRBJ2-5	NA	CASSLGGGIGETQYF	TGTGCCAGCAGCTTAGGGGGCGGCATTGGAGAGACCCAGTACTTC